These 32 T cell receptor beta chains came from one sample sequenced in a study of T cell repertoires in cytomegalovirus infection. MiXCR, applied by TCRdb to the reads, yields one record per CDR3 protein. The table has around 440,000 distinct CDR3 sequences, about 11% seen once. The sample was PBMCs. The receptor source for this set is a human donor in good health (CMV status not recorded). Some clones in this sample may be carry-over from other donors' samples.

This chain connects TRBV27 to TRBJ2-1; unclear D gene. Trimming shortened V by 2 bases and J by 2 bases, and 10 bases separated the two germline ends. Germline values: CDR1 MNHEY, CDR2 SMNVEV (reference sequence). The CDR3 is made up of 15 amino acids. As DNA, the CDR3 is TGTGCCAGCAGTTTAGAACGGAGTCCCTACAATGAGCAGTTCTTC. Translating it yields CASSLERSPYNEQFF.

This clonotype appeared many times. The chain has TRBV7-6 and TRBJ2-2, with D unresolved. CDR3 length: 16 amino acids. CDR1 is SGHVS, CDR2 FNYEAQ, per germline. With 7 bases removed from V and 7 bases from J, the gap between germline ends came to 22 bases. The CDR3 DNA follows: TGTGCCAGCACCAAGGTGGGGATGGGCTGGATCGGGGAGCTGTTTTTT. Translating gives CASTKVGMGWIGELFF.

This clonotype showed up many times. Written as DNA, the CDR3 is TGTGCCAGCAGCTCACCTCCTGGACAGGGGTCAGATACGCAGTATTTT. Residues: CASSSPPGQGSDTQYF. The rearrangement uses TRBV7-9 and TRBJ2-3, with 9 bases identical to TRBD1. This CDR3 has 16 residues. V trimming: 4 bases; J trimming: 4 bases; junction bases outside the gene matches: 9. Germline lookup yields CDR1 SEHNR and CDR2 FQNEAQ (reference sequence).

This clonotype occurred a few times. The V call is TRBV30, the J call TRBJ1-2; D gene uncertain. The germline V and J ends were trimmed by 1 base and 6 bases, with 9 bases remaining between them. This CDR3 region has 12 residues. Germline CDR1 reads GTSNPN; CDR2 reads SVGIG (reference sequence). The CDR3: CAWSAYSDGYTF. The CDR3 bases are TGTGCCTGGAGTGCGTACAGCGATGGCTACACCTTC.

This clonotype showed up many times. This chain links TRBV19 with TRBJ2-2; D call uncertain. In germline, CDR1 is LNHDA, CDR2 SQIVND (reference sequence). This CDR3 has 11 residues. V lost 7 bases and J lost 7, with 7 bases in between. DNA of the CDR3: TGTGCCAGTATCGGTTTCGGGGAGCTGTTTTTT. Amino acid sequence: CASIGFGELFF.

The chain recombines TRBV28 with TRBJ2-7, with D possibly matching TRBD1 (6 bases). This CDR3 region has 14 residues. CDR1 MDHEN and CDR2 SYDVKM come from the germline V gene. Trimming removed 0 bases from V and 6 bases from J, with 12 bases in between. The CDR3: CASSLWGAAGEQYF. In DNA form, the CDR3 reads TGTGCCAGCAGTTTATGGGGGGCGGCTGGCGAGCAGTACTTC.

This rearrangement joins TRBV29-1 to TRBJ1-1; no reliable D call. Trimming removed 0 bases at V and 6 bases at J, with 5 bases between. Germline V gene sequence: CDR1 SQVTM, CDR2 ANQGSEA. The length of the CDR3 is 11 residues. The CDR3 region is CSVEEMSEAFF. CDR3 sequence (DNA): TGCAGCGTTGAAGAAATGTCTGAAGCTTTCTTT.

This rearrangement joins TRBV28 to TRBJ2-1; D is perhaps TRBD2 (6 bases). V lost 4 bases and J 0 bases, leaving 10 bases between the germline ends. The CDR3 has 15 amino acids. Germline CDR1 MDHEN, CDR2 SYDVKM. The CDR3 DNA reads TGTGCCAGCAGTTCAGCGGGCCCCTCCTACAATGAGCAGTTCTTC. Translated: CASSSAGPSYNEQFF. Full variable domain (missing parts from reference TRBV28 and TRBJ2-1): DVKVTQSSRYLVKRTGEKVFLECVQDMDHENMFWYRQDPGLGLRLIYFSYDVKMKEKGDIPEGYSVSREKKERFSLILESASTNQTSMYLCASSSAGPSYNEQFFGPGTRLTVL.

This clonotype was recorded at least ten times. The rearrangement joins TRBV7-2 to TRBJ1-2; weak D call: TRBD1 (6 bases). Germline V gene data show CDR1 as SGHTA and CDR2 as FQGNSA. The CDR3 spans 19 residues. The germline V and J ends were trimmed by 2 bases and 0 bases, with 22 bases remaining between them. The CDR3 DNA sequence: TGTGCCAGCAGCTTACGGCCCGTAGGGGGTACTGGTACTAACTATGGCTACACCTTC. This gives the protein CASSLRPVGGTGTNYGYTF.

This clonotype appeared many times. The V call is TRBV2, the J call TRBJ1-1; 7 bases fit TRBD1. V lost 9 bases and J lost 1; bases outside the gene matches: 11. Germline lookup yields CDR1 SNHLY and CDR2 FYNNEI. There are 15 residues in the CDR3. CDR3 sequence: CASCRDREPNTEAFF. CDR3 DNA: TGTGCCAGTTGCCGGGACAGAGAACCGAACACTGAAGCTTTCTTT. Complete variable domain (other parts from reference TRBV2 and TRBJ1-1): EPEVTQTPSHQVTQMGQEVILRCVPISNHLYFYWYRQILGQKVEFLVSFYNNEISEKSEIFDDQFSVERPDGSNFTLKIRSTKLEDSAMYFCASCRDREPNTEAFFGQGTRLTVV.

The sample holds many counts of this clonotype. This chain links TRBV6-1 with TRBJ1-2; tentative D call: TRBD1 (6 bases). V gave up 5 bases and J gave up 4 bases, with 14 bases separating them. This CDR3 region has 14 residues. The germline V gene encodes CDR1 MNHNS and CDR2 SASEGT. CDR3 residues: CASSISQGSYGYTF. The CDR3 DNA is TGTGCCAGCAGTATCTCGCAGGGGAGCTATGGCTACACCTTC.

The chain employs TRBV7-9 and TRBJ2-3; TRBD2 matches 11 bases. Germline values: CDR1 SEHNR, CDR2 FQNEAQ (reference sequence). This CDR3 comprises 17 residues. V gave up 4 bases and J gave up 2 bases; unmatched junction bases: 8. CDR3 amino acids: CASSSPTSGGFTDTQYF. For the CDR3, the DNA is TGTGCCAGCAGCTCCCCTACTAGCGGGGGTTTCACAGATACGCAGTATTTT.

The V and J genes are TRBV3-1 and TRBJ1-1; D uncertain. The germline V gene has CDR1 LGHDT and CDR2 YNNKEL (reference sequence). The V gene lost 0 bases and the J gene lost 2 bases, with 7 bases spanning the gap. The CDR3 contains 14 residues. The CDR3 loop is CASSQDIGNTEAFF. DNA of the CDR3: TGTGCCAGCAGCCAAGATATCGGAAACACTGAAGCTTTCTTT.

This clonotype was found many times. The chain combines TRBV30 with TRBJ2-7, with D hard to call. Germline-derived CDR1 and CDR2 are GTSNPN and SVGIG (reference sequence). V was shortened by 2 bases and J by 0 bases, with 14 bases between the two germline ends. CDR3 length: 15 residues. The CDR3 reads CAWSKEPTVSYEQYF. CDR3 bases: TGTGCCTGGAGTAAAGAACCGACTGTCTCCTACGAGCAGTACTTC. Filled out from reference TRBV30 and TRBJ2-7, the complete variable domain reads SQTIHQWPATLVQPVGSPLSLECTVEGTSNPNLYWYRQAAGRGLQLLFYSVGIGQISSEVPQNLSASRPQDRQFILSSKKLLLSDSGFYLCAWSKEPTVSYEQYFGPGTRLTVT.

This clonotype was counted only a few times. This chain connects TRBV5-6 to TRBJ1-5, with D unclear. This CDR3 region has 17 residues. CDR1 and CDR2 from the germline V gene are SGHDT and YYEEEE. V shed 3 bases and J shed 0 bases, with 16 bases lying between them. The CDR3 protein is CASSSSPRPYSNQPQHF. Here the CDR3 DNA reads TGTGCCAGCAGCTCAAGCCCACGACCCTATAGCAATCAGCCCCAGCATTTT. The whole variable domain, filled in from reference TRBV5-6 and TRBJ1-5, reads DAGVTQSPTHLIKTRGQQVTLRCSPKSGHDTVSWYQQALGQGPQFIFQYYEEEERQRGNFPDRFSGHQFPNYSSELNVNALLLGDSALYLCASSSSPRPYSNQPQHFGDGTRLSIL.

The chain combines TRBV9 with TRBJ2-7; D could derive from TRBD1 or TRBD2 (5 bases each). CDR3 length: 14 residues. The V and J ends lost 0 bases and 5 bases respectively, with 12 bases between them. Germline assignment: CDR1 SGDLS and CDR2 YYNGEE. CDR3 in amino acids: CASSVEGTLDEQYF. CDR3 DNA sequence: TGTGCCAGCAGCGTAGAAGGGACCTTGGACGAGCAGTACTTC.

This clonotype was observed a handful of times. This chain joins TRBV29-1 and TRBJ1-2; possible D gene TRBD1, 6 bases. The V end was cut by 4 bases, the J end by 2 bases, with 11 bases between. The CDR3 sequence is 13 residues long. Germline CDR1 is SQVTM and CDR2 is ANQGSEA. As DNA, the CDR3 is TGCAGCGTTGTCGGGGGGGCGAACTATGGCTACACCTTC. This codes for CSVVGGANYGYTF. The whole variable domain, filled in from reference TRBV29-1 and TRBJ1-2, reads SAVISQKPSRDICQRGTSLTIQCQVDSQVTMMFWYRQQPGQSLTLIATANQGSEATYESGFVIDKFPISRPNLTFSTLTVSNMSPEDSSIYLCSVVGGANYGYTFGSGTRLTVV.

As concerns this clonotype: This may be a read error, as it is one base from a much larger clone. J is TRBJ2-1 and V is TRBV6-1, with 7 bases matching TRBD2. This CDR3 comprises 16 residues. The germline gives CDR1 MNHNS, CDR2 SASEGT. In DNA form, the CDR3 reads TGTGCCAGCAGTGGACTGGGAGGGTCCCTGCCCAATGAGCAGTCCTTC. This encodes CASSGLGGSLPNEQSF.

The V and J genes are TRBV20-1 and TRBJ2-5; D is perhaps TRBD1 (6 bases). V was pared by 5 bases and J by 5 bases, with 21 bases between. CDR1 and CDR2 from the germline V gene are DFQATT and SNEGSKA (reference sequence). The CDR3 totals 15 residues. This CDR3 is CSAGKSRGRGETQYF. CDR3 DNA sequence: TGCAGTGCTGGGAAGAGCAGGGGTAGGGGGGAGACCCAGTACTTC.

In nucleotides, the CDR3 is TGCAGTGCTCTGGGGGGTGCGGAGACCCAGTACTTC. It encodes CSALGGAETQYF. The rearrangement joins TRBV20-1 to TRBJ2-5, with D possibly matching TRBD2 (6 bases). The V end lost 5 bases, the J end lost 5 bases, and 12 bases lay between the germline ends. CDR3 size: 12 residues. Germline CDR1 is DFQATT and CDR2 is SNEGSKA (reference sequence).

This clonotype was picked up a small number of times. The chain combines TRBV2 with TRBJ2-7; 7 nucleotides line up with TRBD1. CDR3 length: 16 residues. From germline, CDR1 is SNHLY and CDR2 FYNNEI. The V segment lost 1 base and the J segment 6 bases; nucleotides outside the gene matches: 12. The CDR3 spells CASSEGPDREVREQYF. The CDR3 nucleotides are TGTGCCAGCAGTGAAGGCCCCGACAGGGAAGTTCGCGAGCAGTACTTC.

This clonotype was seen many times. J is TRBJ2-7 and V is TRBV7-2, with D tentatively TRBD2 (5 bases). CDR3 length equals 13 residues. Germline values: CDR1 SGHTA, CDR2 FQGNSA. Trimming shortened V by 7 bases and J by 6 bases, and 16 bases separated the two germline ends. The CDR3 DNA sequence: TGTGCCAGCACGCCCGGGATAGGCAGCGAGCAGTACTTC. Amino acids: CASTPGIGSEQYF.

Concerning this clonotype: It may be a read error: a sequence one base away is much more abundant. The chain is built from TRBV6-5 and TRBJ1-5, with 9 bases lining up with TRBD1. J was trimmed by 9 bases and V by 5 bases; bases with no gene match: 11. CDR1 and CDR2 from the germline V gene are MNHEY and SVGAGI. The CDR3 runs to 15 residues. The CDR3 nucleotides read TGTGCCAGCAGTCCGACGACAGGGGGGGGGCGGCCCCAGCATTTT. It translates to CASSPTTGGGRPQHF.

This clonotype was recorded many times. The rearrangement uses TRBV7-9 and TRBJ1-1; no definite D call. The CDR3 consists of 15 residues. CDR1 and CDR2 (germline): SEHNR, FQNEAQ (reference sequence). The germline V and J ends were trimmed by 2 bases and 1 base, with 11 bases remaining between them. As DNA, the CDR3 is TGTGCCAGCAGCTTAAATGCAGAGCCGAACACTGAAGCTTTCTTT. Its translation is CASSLNAEPNTEAFF.

The rearrangement links TRBV20-1 to TRBJ2-3, with D maybe TRBD2 (6 bases). V was trimmed by 6 bases and J by 1 base, leaving 14 bases between them. Germline CDR1 and CDR2: DFQATT and SNEGSKA (reference sequence). The CDR3 consists of 14 residues. As DNA, the CDR3 is TGCAGTGCCCCCCGGGAGCAGGGCACAGATACGCAGTATTTT. Its protein is CSAPREQGTDTQYF.

This clonotype has more than one count but fewer than ten. The rearrangement uses TRBV7-3 and TRBJ2-1; maybe TRBD2 (6 bases). CDR1 is SGHTA, CDR2 FQGTGA, per germline. V was trimmed by 0 bases and J by 0 bases, leaving 9 bases between them. The CDR3 has 16 residues. CDR3 sequence (DNA): TGTGCCAGCAGCTTAACCGGGAGTAGCTCCTACAATGAGCAGTTCTTC. As protein: CASSLTGSSSYNEQFF.

This clonotype was recorded a few times. This rearrangement joins TRBV7-9 to TRBJ2-7; a weak D match, TRBD2 (5 bases). The germline CDR1 and CDR2 sequences are SEHNR and FQNEAQ (reference sequence). The CDR3 is 13 residues long. V shed 10 bases and J shed 4 bases, with 17 bases lying between them. The CDR3 DNA sequence: TGTGCCACCTCCCCCACGGGGAGTTACGAGCAGTACTTC. This codes for CATSPTGSYEQYF.

This clonotype was seen at least ten times. The chain carries TRBV12-3 or TRBV12-4 and TRBJ2-5, with 12 bases matching TRBD2. The CDR3 totals 12 residues. CDR3 in DNA: TGTGCGGCTAGCGGGGGGGGAGAGACCCAGTACTTC. Translation gives CAASGGGETQYF.

This clonotype was counted many times. The V gene is TRBV7-8, the J gene TRBJ2-7, with TRBD2 matching over 12 bases. The V gene end was trimmed by 4 bases and the J gene end by 3 bases; junction bases not matched to a gene: 7. The CDR3 is made up of 16 amino acids. The germline CDR1 and CDR2 sequences are SGHVS and FQNEAQ. CDR3 protein: CASSSRLAGEGYEQYF. In DNA, the CDR3 is TGTGCCAGCAGCTCGCGACTAGCGGGAGAAGGCTACGAGCAGTACTTC.

At least ten counts were recorded for this clonotype. V and J are TRBV5-6 and TRBJ2-1; a possible D gene is TRBD1 (6 bases). This CDR3 comprises 15 residues. The germline gives CDR1 SGHDT, CDR2 YYEEEE. V lost 0 bases and J lost 6, with 13 bases in between. CDR3 coding DNA: TGTGCCAGCAGCTTGGTTGGGGGCCAGGGCAATGAGCAGTTCTTC. Translated: CASSLVGGQGNEQFF.

This clonotype appeared many times. V is TRBV5-1 and J is TRBJ2-5; no firm D call. This CDR3 has 14 amino acids. V was shortened by 0 bases and J by 7 bases, with 13 bases between the two germline ends. CDR1 and CDR2 (germline): SGHRS, YFSETQ. CDR3 DNA sequence: TGCGCCAGCAGCTTGGGCACCTCGCCACGGACCCAGTACTTC. Translating it yields CASSLGTSPRTQYF.

V gene TRBV27 combines with J gene TRBJ2-1, with TRBD2 matching 8 bases. CDR3 length: 16 amino acids. V gave up 3 bases and J gave up 6 bases; unmatched junction bases: 10. Germline assignment: CDR1 MNHEY and CDR2 SMNVEV (reference sequence). The CDR3 DNA follows: TGTGCCAGCAGTTTTAGCCGGCGGGGGGCCGGCAATGAGCAGTTCTTC. Amino acid sequence: CASSFSRRGAGNEQFF.